This is a list of T cell receptor beta chains from one sample in a study of T-cell reconstitution after alpha-beta-depleted transplantation in children. TCRdb fed the PCR reads into MiXCR, producing one record per CDR3 protein. The repertoire consists of about 540,000 distinct CDR3 sequences, with 27% occurring once and the leading ten covering around 36%. The input for sequencing was PBMCs, taken before TCRalphabeta/CD19-depleted stem cell transplant. These receptors were obtained from a boy under two years old with Wiskott-Aldrich syndrome, due to receive a stem cell transplant. The CDR3 runs from the conserved cysteine through the conserved F or W. The D gene is left open where the match is weak. Expanded clones get a size class; other rows say once, few or many, or leave the size out.

CDR3: CASSWGTDQPQHF; DNA: TGTGCCAGCAGTTGGGGGACAGATCAGCCCCAGCATTTT; D: TRBD1; size: .; V: TRBV28; J: TRBJ1-5; length: 13
CDR3: CAISEFGQGNTEAFF; DNA: TGTGCCATCAGTGAGTTTGGACAGGGTAACACTGAAGCTTTCTTT; D: TRBD1; size: few; V: TRBV10-3; J: TRBJ1-1; length: 15
CDR3: CSARGESYEQYF; DNA: TGCAGTGCCCGCGGGGAGTCCTACGAGCAGTACTTC; D: .; size: .; V: TRBV20-1; J: TRBJ2-7; length: 12
CDR3: CASSFGPGGVYEQYF; DNA: TGCGCCAGCAGCTTTGGCCCAGGGGGCGTCTACGAGCAGTACTTC; D: TRBD1; size: few; V: TRBV5-1; J: TRBJ2-7; length: 15
CDR3: CSARGWSGRTNNEQFF; DNA: TGCAGTGCTAGAGGTTGGAGCGGGAGGACAAACAATGAGCAGTTCTTC; D: TRBD2; size: .; V: TRBV20-1; J: TRBJ2-1; length: 16
CDR3: CASSLTLDYPGRDTQYF; DNA: TGTGCCAGCAGTCTTACCCTCGACTATCCGGGCAGAGATACGCAGTATTTT; D: .; size: few; V: TRBV28; J: TRBJ2-3; length: 17
CDR3: CASSWAGGSYNEQFF; DNA: TGCGCCAGCAGCTGGGCGGGGGGTAGCTACAATGAGCAGTTCTTC; D: TRBD2; size: .; V: TRBV5-1; J: TRBJ2-1; length: 15
CDR3: CASSFGVLMGEQYF; DNA: TGTGCCAGCAGCTTTGGGGTCCTAATGGGGGAGCAGTACTTC; D: .; size: once; V: TRBV7-9; J: TRBJ2-7; length: 14
CDR3: CASSLGLAGTKENIQYF; DNA: TGCGCCAGCAGCTTAGGCCTAGCGGGAACCAAGGAAAACATTCAGTACTTC; D: TRBD2; size: many; V: TRBV5-1; J: TRBJ2-4; length: 17
CDR3: CATSKASVGYEQFF; DNA: TGTGCCACCAGCAAAGCCAGCGTGGGGTATGAGCAGTTCTTC; D: .; size: .; V: TRBV15; J: TRBJ2-1; length: 14
CDR3: CASSLTTNTGELFF; DNA: TGCGCCAGCAGCCTTACCACGAACACCGGGGAGCTGTTTTTT; D: .; size: few; V: TRBV5-1; J: TRBJ2-2; length: 14
CDR3: CSAGGGPYNEQFF; DNA: TGCAGTGCTGGTGGCGGTCCCTACAATGAGCAGTTCTTC; D: .; size: .; V: TRBV20-1; J: TRBJ2-1; length: 13
CDR3: CASSFTDTEAFF; DNA: TGTGCCAGCAGTTTTACGGACACTGAAGCTTTCTTT; D: .; size: few; V: TRBV12-3/TRBV12-4; J: TRBJ1-1; length: 12
CDR3: CASSQRHLTGGDPGELFF; DNA: TGCGCCAGCAGCCAAAGGCACCTGACAGGGGGCGATCCCGGGGAGCTGTTTTTT; D: TRBD1; size: few; V: TRBV4-1; J: TRBJ2-2; length: 18
CDR3: CASSYGVTDTQYF; DNA: TGCGCCAGCAGTTACGGTGTCACAGATACGCAGTATTTT; D: .; size: .; V: TRBV5-1; J: TRBJ2-3; length: 13
CDR3: CASSSHSGKRHNEQFF; DNA: TGTGCCAGCAGTTCCCATTCGGGAAAGCGCCACAATGAGCAGTTCTTC; D: .; size: .; V: TRBV12-3/TRBV12-4; J: TRBJ2-1; length: 16
CDR3: CSARGLKGRANEQFF; DNA: TGCAGTGCTAGAGGGCTTAAAGGGAGAGCAAATGAGCAGTTCTTC; D: .; size: few; V: TRBV20-1; J: TRBJ2-1; length: 15
CDR3: CASSPGTGVSTGELFF; DNA: TGTGCCAGCTCACCAGGGACAGGGGTGTCCACCGGGGAGCTGTTTTTT; D: TRBD1; size: few; V: TRBV18; J: TRBJ2-2; length: 16
CDR3: CASSLSTGLGEQYF; DNA: TGTGCCAGCAGCTTGTCGACAGGGCTTGGGGAGCAGTACTTC; D: TRBD1; size: .; V: TRBV7-2; J: TRBJ2-7; length: 14
CDR3: CASSNGNPHGELFF; DNA: TGCGCCAGCAGCAATGGGAACCCCCACGGGGAGCTGTTTTTT; D: .; size: few; V: TRBV5-1; J: TRBJ2-2; length: 14
CDR3: CASSLAWTGPGEQFF; DNA: TGCGCCAGCAGCTTGGCGTGGACAGGGCCAGGTGAGCAGTTCTTC; D: TRBD1; size: .; V: TRBV5-1; J: TRBJ2-1; length: 15
CDR3: CASSLWASGRLNEQFF; DNA: TGTGCCAGCAGCTTATGGGCTAGCGGGAGACTCAATGAGCAGTTCTTC; D: TRBD2; size: few; V: TRBV7-2; J: TRBJ2-1; length: 16
CDR3: CASSLTSRNYEQYF; DNA: TGTGCCAGCAGTTTAACTAGCAGAAACTACGAGCAGTACTTC; D: .; size: .; V: TRBV27; J: TRBJ2-7; length: 14
CDR3: CSARDGGLNEQFF; DNA: TGCAGTGCTAGAGATGGAGGGCTGAATGAGCAGTTCTTC; D: .; size: few; V: TRBV20-1; J: TRBJ2-1; length: 13
CDR3: CASSQATALTGNEQFF; DNA: TGTGCCAGCAGCCAAGCAACCGCCCTGACAGGGAATGAGCAGTTCTTC; D: TRBD1; size: few; V: TRBV3-1; J: TRBJ2-1; length: 16
CDR3: CASSYSIPSPEQYF; DNA: TGTGCCAGCAGCTATAGCATCCCGTCCCCCGAGCAGTACTTC; D: .; size: .; V: TRBV12-3/TRBV12-4; J: TRBJ2-7; length: 14
CDR3: CASSFRFADTQYF; DNA: TGCGCCAGCAGCTTCAGGTTCGCAGATACGCAGTATTTT; D: .; size: few; V: TRBV5-1; J: TRBJ2-3; length: 13
CDR3: CASSLLAGTSGITDTQYF; DNA: TGTGCCAGCAGCTTACTCGCCGGGACTAGCGGCATCACAGATACGCAGTATTTT; D: TRBD2; size: few; V: TRBV11-1; J: TRBJ2-3; length: 18
CDR3: CASSAGQQETQYF; DNA: TGCGCCAGCAGTGCCGGACAGCAAGAGACCCAGTACTTC; D: .; size: few; V: TRBV10-1; J: TRBJ2-5; length: 13
CDR3: CSARPSGRTRETQYF; DNA: TGCAGTGCCCGACCGAGCGGGAGGACCAGGGAGACCCAGTACTTC; D: TRBD2; size: .; V: TRBV20-1; J: TRBJ2-5; length: 15
CDR3: CASSRQMAGTYNEQFF; DNA: TGTGCCAGCAGTCGTCAGATGGCGGGGACCTACAATGAGCAGTTCTTC; D: .; size: .; V: TRBV9; J: TRBJ2-1; length: 16
CDR3: CASTPDSFYEQYF; DNA: TGCGCCAGCACGCCGGACTCCTTCTACGAGCAGTACTTC; D: .; size: few; V: TRBV5-1; J: TRBJ2-7; length: 13
CDR3: CASSSHTLAGLAYEQYF; DNA: TGCGCCAGCAGCTCCCACACCTTAGCGGGACTAGCCTACGAGCAGTACTTC; D: TRBD2; size: few; V: TRBV4-1; J: TRBJ2-7; length: 17
CDR3: CASKQGSTDTQYF; DNA: TGCGCCAGCAAGCAGGGAAGCACAGATACGCAGTATTTT; D: .; size: few; V: TRBV5-1; J: TRBJ2-3; length: 13
CDR3: CASSTTTRDEQFF; DNA: TGCGCCAGCAGCACCACTACTAGGGATGAGCAGTTCTTC; D: .; size: .; V: TRBV5-1; J: TRBJ2-1; length: 13
CDR3: CATSSAPRAGASTDTQYF; DNA: TGTGCCACCAGTTCAGCACCGCGAGCGGGAGCTTCCACAGATACGCAGTATTTT; D: TRBD2; size: .; V: TRBV24-1; J: TRBJ2-3; length: 18
CDR3: CASSVDSSGGLDQSYNEQFF; DNA: TGTGCCAGCAGCGTAGACTCTAGCGGAGGACTGGACCAGTCCTACAATGAGCAGTTCTTC; D: TRBD2; size: few; V: TRBV9; J: TRBJ2-1; length: 20
CDR3: CSAFDRVKETQYF; DNA: TGCAGTGCTTTCGACAGGGTCAAAGAGACCCAGTACTTC; D: TRBD1; size: few; V: TRBV20-1; J: TRBJ2-5; length: 13
CDR3: CASSGQGRETQYF; DNA: TGTGCCAGCAGTGGACAGGGACGGGAGACCCAGTACTTC; D: TRBD1; size: .; V: TRBV6-2/TRBV6-3; J: TRBJ2-5; length: 13
CDR3: CACGTGGNQPQHF; DNA: TGTGCCTGTGGGACAGGGGGAAATCAGCCCCAGCATTTT; D: TRBD1; size: .; V: TRBV30; J: TRBJ1-5; length: 13
CDR3: CAFSLRLGGRGKETQYF; DNA: TGTGCCTTCAGTTTAAGGCTCGGGGGTCGGGGGAAAGAGACCCAGTACTTC; D: .; size: .; V: TRBV10-3; J: TRBJ2-5; length: 17
CDR3: CASSSTARTDTQYF; DNA: TGTGCCAGCAGCTCTACGGCCCGCACAGATACGCAGTATTTT; D: .; size: .; V: TRBV7-1; J: TRBJ2-3; length: 14
CDR3: CASSRLSGEAYEQYF; DNA: TGTGCCAGCAGCCGCCTTTCCGGGGAGGCCTACGAGCAGTACTTC; D: .; size: .; V: TRBV5-4; J: TRBJ2-7; length: 15
CDR3: CASRWGGGDEQYF; DNA: TGTGCCAGCAGGTGGGGCGGCGGAGACGAGCAGTACTTC; D: .; size: few; V: TRBV12-3/TRBV12-4; J: TRBJ2-7; length: 13
CDR3: CASSYDTHNEQFF; DNA: TGTGCCAGCAGCTACGACACCCACAATGAGCAGTTCTTC; D: .; size: once; V: TRBV11-1; J: TRBJ2-1; length: 13
CDR3: CASSLFAGETQYF; DNA: TGTGCCAGCAGCTTATTCGCGGGAGAGACCCAGTACTTC; D: .; size: few; V: TRBV7-7; J: TRBJ2-5; length: 13